This TCR beta chain was recovered during a study of T cells in narcolepsy. Sequencing was performed with immunoSEQ multiplex PCR; in TCRdb, only in-frame clones are kept and a portion is missing. The sample comprises some 32,000 clones, 78% of which are singletons, and 0.95% to 1.5% rests with the top ten. The CDR3 sequence is 16 residues long. CDR1 is SGHTA, CDR2 FQGTGA, per germline. After removal of 5 bases from V and 4 bases from J, the junction contained 6 bases not matched to a gene. The TCR originated in a human donor with narcolepsy. What was sequenced was CD45RA- memory CD4+ T cells from PBMCs. This sequence joins TRBV7-3 and TRBJ2-1, with 12 positions matching TRBD2. The CDR3 protein is CASSNRTSGKYNEQFF. The DNA for the CDR3 is TGTGCCAGCAGCAATAGGACTAGCGGGAAGTACAATGAGCAGTTCTTC.